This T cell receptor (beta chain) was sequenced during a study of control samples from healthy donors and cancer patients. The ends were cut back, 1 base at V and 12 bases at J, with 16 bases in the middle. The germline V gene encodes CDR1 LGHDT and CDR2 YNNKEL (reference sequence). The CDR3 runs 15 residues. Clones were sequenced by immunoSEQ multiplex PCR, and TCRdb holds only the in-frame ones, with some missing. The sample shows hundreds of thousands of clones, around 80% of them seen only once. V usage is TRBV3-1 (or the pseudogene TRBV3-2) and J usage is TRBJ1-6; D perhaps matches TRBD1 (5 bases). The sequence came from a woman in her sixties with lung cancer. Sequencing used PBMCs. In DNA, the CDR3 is TGTGCCAGCAGCCAAGCCGGGACTGGCCTTGGACCCCTCCACTTT. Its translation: CASSQAGTGLGPLHF.